The subject of this entry is one T cell receptor (beta chain). Its antigen is unknown. The entry originates in a study of shared clonotypes between healthy human individuals. V lost 6 bases to trimming and J lost 0 bases; unmatched junction nucleotides: 4. Looked up from germline, CDR1 is SGHRS and CDR2 is YFSETQ. CDR3 length: 16 amino acids. TCRdb keeps only in-frame clones here, not all; method: immunoSEQ multiplex PCR. The sample has some 1 million clones, more than 65% seen once. Findings and limits, study-wide: Represented genetic and exposure-history diversity was restricted by having few donors. Sampling involved blood alone; tissue repertoires likely differ.

The clonotype was recovered from a young man in good health. Sequenced sample: memory CD4+ T cells sorted from blood. Subset noted: CD45RA-negative fraction. The chain recombines TRBV5-1 with TRBJ2-2; 11 bases fit TRBD2. CDR3 protein: CASTTSGGTNTGELFF. CDR3 nucleotides: TGCGCCAGCACTACTAGCGGGGGTACGAACACCGGGGAGCTGTTTTTT.